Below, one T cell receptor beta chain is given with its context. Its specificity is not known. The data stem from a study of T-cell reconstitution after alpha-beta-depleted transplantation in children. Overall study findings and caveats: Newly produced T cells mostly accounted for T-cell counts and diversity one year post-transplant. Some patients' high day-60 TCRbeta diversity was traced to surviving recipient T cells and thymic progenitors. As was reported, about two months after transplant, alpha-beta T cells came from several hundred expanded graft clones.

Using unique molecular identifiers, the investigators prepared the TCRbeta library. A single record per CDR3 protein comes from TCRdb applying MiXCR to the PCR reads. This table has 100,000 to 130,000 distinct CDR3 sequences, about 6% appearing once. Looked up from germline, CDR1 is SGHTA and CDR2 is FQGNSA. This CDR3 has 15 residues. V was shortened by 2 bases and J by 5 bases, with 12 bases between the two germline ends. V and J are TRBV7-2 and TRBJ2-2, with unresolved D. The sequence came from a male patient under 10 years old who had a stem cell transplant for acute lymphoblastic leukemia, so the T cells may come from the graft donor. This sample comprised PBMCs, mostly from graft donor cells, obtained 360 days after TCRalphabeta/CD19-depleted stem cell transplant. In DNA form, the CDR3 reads TGTGCCAGCAGCTTACGGCCCCGAGAAACCGGGGAGCTGTTTTTT. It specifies CASSLRPRETGELFF.